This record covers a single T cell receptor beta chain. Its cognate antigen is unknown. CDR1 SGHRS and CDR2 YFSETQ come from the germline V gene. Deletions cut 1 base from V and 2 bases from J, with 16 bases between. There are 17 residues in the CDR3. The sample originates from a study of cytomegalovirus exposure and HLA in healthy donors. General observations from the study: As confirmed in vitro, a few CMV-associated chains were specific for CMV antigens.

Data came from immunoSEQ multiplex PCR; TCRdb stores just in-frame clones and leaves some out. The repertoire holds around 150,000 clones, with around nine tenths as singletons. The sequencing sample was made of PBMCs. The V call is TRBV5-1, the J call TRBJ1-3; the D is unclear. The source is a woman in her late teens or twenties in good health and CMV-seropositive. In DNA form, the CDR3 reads TGCGCCAGCAGCTTGACTACCGCCCCCGGCCCTGGAAACACCATATATTTT. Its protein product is CASSLTTAPGPGNTIYF.